This TCR beta chain originates from a study of regulatory T cells in long-lasting Graves disease. The overall study: Over-5-year antithyroid drug use with positive TSH receptor antibodies defined persistent Graves' disease in the study.

About this clonotype: Its antigen remains unknown.

The CDR3 contains 15 residues. With 4 bases removed from V and 0 bases from J, the gap between germline ends came to 10 bases. Germline CDR1 ENHRY, CDR2 SYGVKD. Findings and caveats of the study: Between persistent patients, thousands of public clonotypes were shared, exceeding the 900 to 1,000 shared between new patients. Persistent Graves' patients showed reduced TCR diversity versus newly diagnosed patients.

Time point given: persistent/refractory GD, antithyroid drugs over 5 years with positive TRAb. Making the TCR library involved RNA that had been extracted from PBMCs. Xi'an, China, was home to the endocrinology department that provided patients. Building the TCR beta libraries relied on iRepertoire HTBI primers, and CDR3 regions underwent Arm-PCR. TCRdb reprocessed the multiplex PCR reads via MiXCR and lists one record per CDR3 protein. In the table there are approximately 350,000 distinct CDR3 sequences, around 23% of which are singletons. The source material was peripheral blood mononuclear cells (PBMCs), sampled when the disease was refractory, from a patient treated with antithyroid drugs. This clonotype was sampled from a woman in her forties with Graves disease. The chain has TRBV10-3 and TRBJ1-3; D not resolved. CDR3 sequence: CAISGSMSSGNTIYF. CDR3 coding DNA: TGTGCCATCAGTGGGTCCATGAGCTCTGGAAACACCATATATTTT.